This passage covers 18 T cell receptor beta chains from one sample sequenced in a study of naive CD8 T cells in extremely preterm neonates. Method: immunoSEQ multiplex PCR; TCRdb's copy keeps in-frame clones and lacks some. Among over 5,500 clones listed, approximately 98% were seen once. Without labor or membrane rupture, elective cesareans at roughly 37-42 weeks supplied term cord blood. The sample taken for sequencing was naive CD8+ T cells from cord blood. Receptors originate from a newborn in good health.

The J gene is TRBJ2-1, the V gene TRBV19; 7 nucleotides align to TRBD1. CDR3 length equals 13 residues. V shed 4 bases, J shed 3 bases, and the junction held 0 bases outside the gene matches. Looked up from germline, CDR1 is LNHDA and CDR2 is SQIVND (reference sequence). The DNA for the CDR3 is TGTGCCAGTAGTACAGGGGGCTACAATGAGCAGTTCTTC. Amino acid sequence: CASSTGGYNEQFF.

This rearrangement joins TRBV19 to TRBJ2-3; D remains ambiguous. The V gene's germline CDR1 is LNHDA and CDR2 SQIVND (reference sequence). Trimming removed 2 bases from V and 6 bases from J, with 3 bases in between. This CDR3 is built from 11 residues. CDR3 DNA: TGTGCCAGTAGTATAAGCGATACGCAGTATTTT. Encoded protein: CASSISDTQYF. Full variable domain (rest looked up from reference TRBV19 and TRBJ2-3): DGGITQSPKYLFRKEGQNVTLSCEQNLNHDAMYWYRQDPGQGLRLIYYSQIVNDFQKGDIAEGYSVSREKKESFPLTVTSAQKNPTAFYLCASSISDTQYFGPGTRLTVL.

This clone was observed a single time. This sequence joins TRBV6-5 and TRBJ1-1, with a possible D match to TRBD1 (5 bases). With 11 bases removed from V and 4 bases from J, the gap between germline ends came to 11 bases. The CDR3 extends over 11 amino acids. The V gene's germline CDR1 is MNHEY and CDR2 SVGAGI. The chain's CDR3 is CAGAGITEAFF. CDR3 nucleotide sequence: TGTGCCGGGGCGGGGATCACTGAAGCTTTCTTT.

The CDR3 coding sequence is TGTGCCAGCAGTACAGGGGTGAACACTGAAGCTTTCTTT. Translation: CASSTGVNTEAFF. The V gene is TRBV5-4, the J gene TRBJ1-1; 7 bases are a match to TRBD1. CDR3 length: 13 amino acids. Trimming cost V 5 bases and J 0 bases; bases outside gene matches: 1. CDR1 is SGHNT and CDR2 is YYREEE in the germline V gene (reference sequence).

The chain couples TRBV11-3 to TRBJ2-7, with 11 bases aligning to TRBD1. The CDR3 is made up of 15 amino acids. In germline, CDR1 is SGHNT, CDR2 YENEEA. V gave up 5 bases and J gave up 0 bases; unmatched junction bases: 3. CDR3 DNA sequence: TGTGCCAGCAGCCCCGGGACAGGGGGCTCCTACGAGCAGTACTTC. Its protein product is CASSPGTGGSYEQYF.

The CDR3: CASSLDGGSGYTF. The CDR3 nucleotides read TGCGCCAGCAGCTTGGATGGGGGCTCCGGCTACACCTTC. The genes are TRBV5-1 and TRBJ1-2; TRBD1 is a possible D gene (6 bases). CDR1 SGHRS and CDR2 YFSETQ come from the germline V gene. This CDR3 region has 13 residues. Trimming removed 0 bases from V and 8 bases from J, with 11 bases in between.

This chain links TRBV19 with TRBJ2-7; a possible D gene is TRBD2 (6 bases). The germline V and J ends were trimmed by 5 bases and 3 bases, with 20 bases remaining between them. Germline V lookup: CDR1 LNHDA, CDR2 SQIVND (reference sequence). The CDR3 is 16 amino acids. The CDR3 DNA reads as TGTGCCAGTAGTTCTCAGGACGGGAGCCCTTTCTACGAGCAGTACTTC. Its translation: CASSSQDGSPFYEQYF. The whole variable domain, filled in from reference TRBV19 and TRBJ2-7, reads DGGITQSPKYLFRKEGQNVTLSCEQNLNHDAMYWYRQDPGQGLRLIYYSQIVNDFQKGDIAEGYSVSREKKESFPLTVTSAQKNPTAFYLCASSSQDGSPFYEQYFGPGTRLTVT.

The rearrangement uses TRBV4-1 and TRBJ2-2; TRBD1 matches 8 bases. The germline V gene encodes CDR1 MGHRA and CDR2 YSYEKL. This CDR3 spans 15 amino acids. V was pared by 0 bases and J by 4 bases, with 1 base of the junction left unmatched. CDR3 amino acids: CASSQDTGGTGELFF. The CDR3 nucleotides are TGCGCCAGCAGCCAAGATACAGGGGGCACCGGGGAGCTGTTTTTT.

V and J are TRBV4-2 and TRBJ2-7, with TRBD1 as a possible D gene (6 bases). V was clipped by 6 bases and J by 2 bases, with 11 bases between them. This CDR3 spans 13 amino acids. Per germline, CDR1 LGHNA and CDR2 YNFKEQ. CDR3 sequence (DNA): TGTGCCAGCAGTAAACAGGGTGCCTACGAGCAGTACTTC. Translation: CASSKQGAYEQYF.

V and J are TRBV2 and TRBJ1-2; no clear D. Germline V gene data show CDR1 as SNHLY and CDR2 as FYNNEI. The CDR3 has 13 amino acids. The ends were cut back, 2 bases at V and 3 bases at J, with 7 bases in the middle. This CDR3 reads CASSEWPHYGYTF. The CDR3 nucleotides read TGTGCCAGCAGTGAATGGCCACACTATGGCTACACCTTC.

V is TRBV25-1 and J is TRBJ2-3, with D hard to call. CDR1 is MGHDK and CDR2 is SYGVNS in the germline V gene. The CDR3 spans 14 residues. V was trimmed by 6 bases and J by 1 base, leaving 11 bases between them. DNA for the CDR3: TGTGCCAGCAGCCCTCATCGGGGCACAGATACGCAGTATTTT. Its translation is CASSPHRGTDTQYF.

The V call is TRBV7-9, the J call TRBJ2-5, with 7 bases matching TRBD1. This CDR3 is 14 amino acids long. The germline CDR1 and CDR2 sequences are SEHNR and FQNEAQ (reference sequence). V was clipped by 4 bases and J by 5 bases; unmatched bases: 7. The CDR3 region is CASSSGPGQETQYF. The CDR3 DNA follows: TGTGCCAGCAGCTCGGGCCCGGGACAGGAGACCCAGTACTTC.

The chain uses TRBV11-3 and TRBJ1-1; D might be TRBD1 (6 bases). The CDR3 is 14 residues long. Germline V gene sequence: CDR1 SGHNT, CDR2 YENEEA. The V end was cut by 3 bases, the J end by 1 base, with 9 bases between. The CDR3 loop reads CASSLGRGNTEAFF. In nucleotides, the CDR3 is TGTGCCAGCAGCTTGGGCAGGGGGAACACTGAAGCTTTCTTT.

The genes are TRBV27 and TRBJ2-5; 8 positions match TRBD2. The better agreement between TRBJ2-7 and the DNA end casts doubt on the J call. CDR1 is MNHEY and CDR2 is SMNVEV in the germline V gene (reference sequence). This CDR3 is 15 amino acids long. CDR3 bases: TGTGCCAGCAGTTTATGGGCGGGAGGTTCCTACGAGCAGTACTTC. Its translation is CASSLWAGGSYEQYF.

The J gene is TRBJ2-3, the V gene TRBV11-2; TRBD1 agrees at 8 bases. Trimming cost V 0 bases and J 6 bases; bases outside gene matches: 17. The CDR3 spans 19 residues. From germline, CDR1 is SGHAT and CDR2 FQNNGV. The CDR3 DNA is TGTGCCAGCAGCTTAGATCCTGGCGGGGCAGGGGGCGGGTCGGATACGCAGTATTTT. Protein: CASSLDPGGAGGGSDTQYF.

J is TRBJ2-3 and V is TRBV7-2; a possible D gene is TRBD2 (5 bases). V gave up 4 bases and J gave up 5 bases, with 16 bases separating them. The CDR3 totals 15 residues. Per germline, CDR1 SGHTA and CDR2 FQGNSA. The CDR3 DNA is TGTGCCAGCAGCTCAGTGGGAGTAGAAGAAGATACGCAGTATTTT. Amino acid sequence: CASSSVGVEEDTQYF.

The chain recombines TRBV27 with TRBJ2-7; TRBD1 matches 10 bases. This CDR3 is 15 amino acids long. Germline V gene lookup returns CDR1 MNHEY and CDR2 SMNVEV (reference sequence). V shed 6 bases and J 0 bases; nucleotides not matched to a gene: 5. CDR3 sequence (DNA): TGTGCCAGCAGCACTTGGACAGGGGGCTCCTACGAGCAGTACTTC. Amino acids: CASSTWTGGSYEQYF.

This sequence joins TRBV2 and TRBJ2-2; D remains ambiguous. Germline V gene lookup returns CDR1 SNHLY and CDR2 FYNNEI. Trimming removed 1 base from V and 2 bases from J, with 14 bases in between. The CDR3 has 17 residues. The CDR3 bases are TGTGCCAGCAGTGAAGAACTGTTACTGGGCAACACCGGGGAGCTGTTTTTT. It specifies CASSEELLLGNTGELFF. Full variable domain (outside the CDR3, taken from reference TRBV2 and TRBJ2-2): EPEVTQTPSHQVTQMGQEVILRCVPISNHLYFYWYRQILGQKVEFLVSFYNNEISEKSEIFDDQFSVERPDGSNFTLKIRSTKLEDSAMYFCASSEELLLGNTGELFFGEGSRLTVL.